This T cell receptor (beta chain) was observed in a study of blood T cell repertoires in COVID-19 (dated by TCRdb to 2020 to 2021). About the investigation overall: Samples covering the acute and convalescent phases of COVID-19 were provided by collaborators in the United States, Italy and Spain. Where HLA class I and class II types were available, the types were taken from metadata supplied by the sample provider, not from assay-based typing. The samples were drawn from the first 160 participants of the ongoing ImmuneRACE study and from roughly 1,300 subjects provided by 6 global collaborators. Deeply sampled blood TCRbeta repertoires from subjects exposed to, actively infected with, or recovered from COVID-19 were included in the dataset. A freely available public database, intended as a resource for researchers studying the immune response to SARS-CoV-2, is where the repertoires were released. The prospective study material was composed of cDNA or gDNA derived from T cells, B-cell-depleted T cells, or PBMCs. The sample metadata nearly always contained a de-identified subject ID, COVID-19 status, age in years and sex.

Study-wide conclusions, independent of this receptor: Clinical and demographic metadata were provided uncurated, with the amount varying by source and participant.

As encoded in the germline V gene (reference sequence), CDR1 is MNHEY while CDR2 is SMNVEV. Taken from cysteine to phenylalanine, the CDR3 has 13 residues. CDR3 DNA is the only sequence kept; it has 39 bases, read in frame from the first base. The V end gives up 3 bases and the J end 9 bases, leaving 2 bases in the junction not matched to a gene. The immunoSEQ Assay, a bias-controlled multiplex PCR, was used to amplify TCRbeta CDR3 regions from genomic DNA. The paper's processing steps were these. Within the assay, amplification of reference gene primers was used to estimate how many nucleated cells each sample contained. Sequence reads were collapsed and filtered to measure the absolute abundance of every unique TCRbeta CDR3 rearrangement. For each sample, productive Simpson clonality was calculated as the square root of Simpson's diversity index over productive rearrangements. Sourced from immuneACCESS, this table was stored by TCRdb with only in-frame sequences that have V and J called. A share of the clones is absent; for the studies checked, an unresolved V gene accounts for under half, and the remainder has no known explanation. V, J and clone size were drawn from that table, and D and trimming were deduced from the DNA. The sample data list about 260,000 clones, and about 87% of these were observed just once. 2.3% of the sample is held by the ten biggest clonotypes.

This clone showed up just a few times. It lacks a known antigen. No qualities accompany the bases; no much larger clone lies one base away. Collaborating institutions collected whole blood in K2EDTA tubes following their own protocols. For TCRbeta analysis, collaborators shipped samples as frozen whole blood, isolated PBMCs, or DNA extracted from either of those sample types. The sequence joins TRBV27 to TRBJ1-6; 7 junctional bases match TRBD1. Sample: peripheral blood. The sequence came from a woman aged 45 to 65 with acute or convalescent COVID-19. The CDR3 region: CASSFDRASPLHF. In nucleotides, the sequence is TGTGCCAGCAGTTTTGACAGGGCTTCACCCCTCCACTTT.